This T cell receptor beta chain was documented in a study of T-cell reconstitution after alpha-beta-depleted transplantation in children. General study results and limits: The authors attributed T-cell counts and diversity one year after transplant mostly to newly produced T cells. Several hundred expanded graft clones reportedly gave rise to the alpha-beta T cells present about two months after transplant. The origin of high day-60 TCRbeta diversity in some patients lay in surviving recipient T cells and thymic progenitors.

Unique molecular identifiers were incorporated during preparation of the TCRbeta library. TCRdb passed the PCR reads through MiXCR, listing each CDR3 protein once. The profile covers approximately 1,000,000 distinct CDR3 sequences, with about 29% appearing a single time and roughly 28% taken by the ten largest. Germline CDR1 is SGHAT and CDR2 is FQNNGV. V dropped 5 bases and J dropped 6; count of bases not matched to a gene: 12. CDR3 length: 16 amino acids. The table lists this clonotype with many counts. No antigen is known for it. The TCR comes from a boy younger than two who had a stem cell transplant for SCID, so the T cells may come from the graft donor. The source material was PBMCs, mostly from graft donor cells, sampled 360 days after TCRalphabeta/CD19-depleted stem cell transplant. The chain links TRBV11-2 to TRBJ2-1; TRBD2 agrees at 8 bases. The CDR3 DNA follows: TGTGCCAGCAGCCCTACGCCCGGGGGGGCCGTCAATGAGCAGTTCTTC. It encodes CASSPTPGGAVNEQFF.